This TCR beta chain was identified during a study of cytomegalovirus exposure and HLA in healthy donors. Study-level findings and limits: Follow-up analysis seemed to connect common viral pathogens with several of the most significant clusters identified.

The PCR employed 60 Vbeta primers together with 13 Jbeta primers. The protocol was immunoSEQ multiplex PCR, while the TCRdb copy is restricted to in-frame clones and leaves out a portion. The sample records some 180,000 clones, around 80% being singletons. CDR3 length equals 14 residues. The V gene lost 1 base and the J gene lost 2 bases, with 9 bases spanning the gap. Germline V gives CDR1 MGHRA, CDR2 YSYEKL. As to this clone: Its antigen is still unknown.

The V call is TRBV4-1, the J call TRBJ2-7; D possibly corresponds to TRBD1 (5 bases). This clonotype was sampled from a woman aged 25-40 years in good health and CMV-seronegative. The sequencing sample was made of PBMCs. This chain's CDR3 is CASSQGPDTYEQYF. As DNA, the CDR3 is TGCGCCAGCAGCCAAGGTCCGGACACCTACGAGCAGTACTTC.